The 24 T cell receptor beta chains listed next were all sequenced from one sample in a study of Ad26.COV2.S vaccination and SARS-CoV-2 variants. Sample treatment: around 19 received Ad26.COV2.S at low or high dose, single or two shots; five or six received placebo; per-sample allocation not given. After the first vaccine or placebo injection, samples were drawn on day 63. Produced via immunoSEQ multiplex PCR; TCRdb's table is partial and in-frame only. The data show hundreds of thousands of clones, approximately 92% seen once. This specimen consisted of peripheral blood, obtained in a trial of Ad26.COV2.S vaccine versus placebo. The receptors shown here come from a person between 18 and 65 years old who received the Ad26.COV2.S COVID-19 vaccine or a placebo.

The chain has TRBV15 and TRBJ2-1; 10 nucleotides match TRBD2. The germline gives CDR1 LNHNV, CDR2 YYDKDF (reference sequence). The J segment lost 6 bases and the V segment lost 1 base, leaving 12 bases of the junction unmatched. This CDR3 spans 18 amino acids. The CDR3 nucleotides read TGTGCCACCAGCAGAGCTTGGTCGGCTAGCGGGAGATCCAATGAGCAGTTCTTC. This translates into CATSRAWSASGRSNEQFF.

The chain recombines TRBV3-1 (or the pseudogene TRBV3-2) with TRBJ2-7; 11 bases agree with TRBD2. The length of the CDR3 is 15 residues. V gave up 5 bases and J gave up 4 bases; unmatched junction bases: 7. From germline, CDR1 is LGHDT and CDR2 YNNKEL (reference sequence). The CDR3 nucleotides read TGTGCCAGCAGCGATAGCGGGAGGGCCAATTACGAGCAGTACTTC. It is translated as CASSDSGRANYEQYF.

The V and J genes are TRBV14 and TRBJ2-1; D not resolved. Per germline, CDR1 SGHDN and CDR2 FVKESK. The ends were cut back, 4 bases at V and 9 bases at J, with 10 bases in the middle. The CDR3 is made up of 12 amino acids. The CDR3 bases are TGTGCCAGCAGCCTCCCCAGGAGTGAGCAGTTCTTC. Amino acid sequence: CASSLPRSEQFF.

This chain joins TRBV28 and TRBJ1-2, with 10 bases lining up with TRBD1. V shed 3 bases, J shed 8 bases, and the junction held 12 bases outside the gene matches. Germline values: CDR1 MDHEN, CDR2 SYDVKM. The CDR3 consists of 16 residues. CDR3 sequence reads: CASSFQPLTGGRGYTF. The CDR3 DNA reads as TGTGCCAGCAGTTTCCAACCACTGACAGGGGGCCGAGGCTACACCTTC.

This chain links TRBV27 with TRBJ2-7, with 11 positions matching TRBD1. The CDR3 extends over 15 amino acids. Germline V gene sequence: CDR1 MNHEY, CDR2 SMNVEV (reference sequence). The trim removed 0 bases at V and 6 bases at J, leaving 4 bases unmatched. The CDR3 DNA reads TGTGCCAGCAGTTTATCTGGACAGGGGGCAGGCGAGCAGTACTTC. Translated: CASSLSGQGAGEQYF.

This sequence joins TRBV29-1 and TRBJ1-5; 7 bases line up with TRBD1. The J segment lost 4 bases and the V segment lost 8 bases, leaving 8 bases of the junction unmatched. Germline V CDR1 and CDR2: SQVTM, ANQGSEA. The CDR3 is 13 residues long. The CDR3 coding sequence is TGCAGCATATCAGGGGGAGGTAATCAGCCCCAGCATTTT. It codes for CSISGGGNQPQHF.

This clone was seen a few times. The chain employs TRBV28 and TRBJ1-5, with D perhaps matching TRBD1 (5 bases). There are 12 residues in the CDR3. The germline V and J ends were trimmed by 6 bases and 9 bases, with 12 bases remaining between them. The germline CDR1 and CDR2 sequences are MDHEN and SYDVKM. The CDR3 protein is CASREGERPQHF. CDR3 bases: TGTGCCAGCAGAGAAGGGGAGCGGCCCCAGCATTTT.

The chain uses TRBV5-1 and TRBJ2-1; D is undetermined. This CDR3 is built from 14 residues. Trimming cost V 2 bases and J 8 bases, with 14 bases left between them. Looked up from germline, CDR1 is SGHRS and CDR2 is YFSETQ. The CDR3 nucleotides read TGCGCCAGCAGCTTTGGAGCTTCCTTTGATGAGCAGTTCTTC. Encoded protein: CASSFGASFDEQFF.

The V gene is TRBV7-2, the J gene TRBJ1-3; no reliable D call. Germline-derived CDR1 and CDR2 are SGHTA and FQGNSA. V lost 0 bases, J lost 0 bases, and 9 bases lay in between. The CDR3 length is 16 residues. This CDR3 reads CASSLAQFSSGNTIYF. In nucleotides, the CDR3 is TGTGCCAGCAGCTTAGCTCAGTTCTCCTCTGGAAACACCATATATTTT.

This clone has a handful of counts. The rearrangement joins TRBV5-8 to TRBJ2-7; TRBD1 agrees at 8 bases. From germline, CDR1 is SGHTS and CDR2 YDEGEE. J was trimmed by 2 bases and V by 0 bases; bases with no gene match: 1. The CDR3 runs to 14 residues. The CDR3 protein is CASSLVGQAYEQYF. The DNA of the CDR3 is TGTGCCAGCAGCTTGGTGGGACAGGCCTACGAGCAGTACTTC.

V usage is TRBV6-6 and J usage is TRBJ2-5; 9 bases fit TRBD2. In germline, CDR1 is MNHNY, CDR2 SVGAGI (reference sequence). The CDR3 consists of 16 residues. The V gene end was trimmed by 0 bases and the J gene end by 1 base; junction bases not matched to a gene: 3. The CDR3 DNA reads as TGTGCCAGCAGTTACTCTAGCGGGAGTCCCCAAGAGACCCAGTACTTC. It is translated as CASSYSSGSPQETQYF.

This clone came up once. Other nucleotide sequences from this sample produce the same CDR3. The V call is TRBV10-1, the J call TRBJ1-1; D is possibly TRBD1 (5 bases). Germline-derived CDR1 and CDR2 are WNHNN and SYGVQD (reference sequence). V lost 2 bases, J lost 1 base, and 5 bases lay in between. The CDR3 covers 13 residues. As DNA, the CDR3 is TGCGCCAGCAGTGAGCAGGGGAACACTGAAGCTTTCTTT. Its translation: CASSEQGNTEAFF.

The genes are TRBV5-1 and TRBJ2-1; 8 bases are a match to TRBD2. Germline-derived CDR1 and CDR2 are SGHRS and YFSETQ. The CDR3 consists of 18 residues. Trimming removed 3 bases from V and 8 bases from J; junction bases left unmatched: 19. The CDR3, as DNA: TGCGCCAGCAGCTACGGACTATTACCCAGCGGGGGATGGGATGAGCAGTTCTTC. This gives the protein CASSYGLLPSGGWDEQFF.

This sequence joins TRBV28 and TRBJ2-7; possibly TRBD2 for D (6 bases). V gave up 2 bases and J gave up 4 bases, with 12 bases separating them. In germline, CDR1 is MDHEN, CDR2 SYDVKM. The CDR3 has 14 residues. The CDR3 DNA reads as TGTGCCAGCAGTTTAGGAGGGAACATTTACGAGCAGTACTTC. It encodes CASSLGGNIYEQYF.

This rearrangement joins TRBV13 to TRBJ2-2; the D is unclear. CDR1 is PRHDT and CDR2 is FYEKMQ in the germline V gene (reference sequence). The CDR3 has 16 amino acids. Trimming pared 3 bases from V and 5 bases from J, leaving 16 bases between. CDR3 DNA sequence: TGTGCCAGCAGCTTCCCGGGTCTCACTTTGACCGGGGAGCTGTTTTTT. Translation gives CASSFPGLTLTGELFF.

CDR3 sequence: CASSYGSAYNEQFF. The CDR3 coding sequence is TGTGCCAGCAGTTACGGGTCCGCCTACAATGAGCAGTTCTTC. The J gene is TRBJ2-1, the V gene TRBV6-2 or TRBV6-3; D call uncertain. V gave up 2 bases and J gave up 2 bases, with 7 bases separating them. The germline V gene encodes CDR1 MNHEY and CDR2 SVGEGT. The CDR3 totals 14 residues.

This CDR3 is CASSPGGAGNTEAFF. CDR3 nucleotide sequence: TGCGCCAGCAGCCCCGGGGGCGCCGGGAACACTGAAGCTTTCTTT. J is TRBJ1-1 and V is TRBV5-1; perhaps TRBD1 as D (6 bases). This CDR3 contains 15 residues. V was trimmed by 4 bases and J by 1 base, leaving 14 bases between them. The germline gives CDR1 SGHRS, CDR2 YFSETQ.

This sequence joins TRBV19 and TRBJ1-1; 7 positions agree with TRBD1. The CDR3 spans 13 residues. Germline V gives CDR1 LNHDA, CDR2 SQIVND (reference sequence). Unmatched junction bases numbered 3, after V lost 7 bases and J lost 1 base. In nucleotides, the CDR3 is TGTGCCAGTAACAGGGGCCAGAACACTGAAGCTTTCTTT. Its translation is CASNRGQNTEAFF.

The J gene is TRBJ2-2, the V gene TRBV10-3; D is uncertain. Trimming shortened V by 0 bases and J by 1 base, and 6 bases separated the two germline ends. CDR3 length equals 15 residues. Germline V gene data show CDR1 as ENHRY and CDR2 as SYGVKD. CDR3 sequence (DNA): TGTGCCATCAGTGAGTCCCCTTTGAACACCGGGGAGCTGTTTTTT. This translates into CAISESPLNTGELFF.

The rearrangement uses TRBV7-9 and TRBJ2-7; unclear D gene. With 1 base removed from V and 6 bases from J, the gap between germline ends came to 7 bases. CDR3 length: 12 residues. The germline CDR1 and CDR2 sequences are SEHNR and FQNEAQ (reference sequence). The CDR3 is CASSLVPGEQYF. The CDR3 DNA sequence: TGTGCCAGCAGCTTAGTCCCCGGCGAGCAGTACTTC.

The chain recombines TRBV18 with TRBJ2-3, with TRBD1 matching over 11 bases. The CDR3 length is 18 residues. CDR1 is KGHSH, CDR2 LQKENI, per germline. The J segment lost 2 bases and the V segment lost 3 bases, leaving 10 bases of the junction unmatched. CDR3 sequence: CASSPSTGQGGHTDTQYF. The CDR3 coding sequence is TGTGCCAGCTCACCCTCTACGGGACAGGGGGGACACACAGATACGCAGTATTTT.

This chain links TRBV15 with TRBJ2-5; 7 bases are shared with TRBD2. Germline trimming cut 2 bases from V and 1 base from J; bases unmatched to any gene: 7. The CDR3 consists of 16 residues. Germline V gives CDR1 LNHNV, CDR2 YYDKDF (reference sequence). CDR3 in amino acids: CATSRYPSGFQETQYF. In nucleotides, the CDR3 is TGTGCCACCAGCAGATACCCTAGCGGATTCCAAGAGACCCAGTACTTC.

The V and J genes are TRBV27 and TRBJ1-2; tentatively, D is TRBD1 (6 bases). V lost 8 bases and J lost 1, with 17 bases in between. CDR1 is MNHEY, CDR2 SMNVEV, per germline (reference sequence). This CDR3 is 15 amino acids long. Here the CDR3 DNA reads TGTGCCAGCGCACACCGGACAGATCTTAACTATGGCTACACCTTC. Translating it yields CASAHRTDLNYGYTF.

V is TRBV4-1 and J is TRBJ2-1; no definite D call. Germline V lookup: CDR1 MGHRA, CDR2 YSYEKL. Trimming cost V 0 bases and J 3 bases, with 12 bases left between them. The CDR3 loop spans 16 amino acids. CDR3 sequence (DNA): TGCGCCAGCAGCCAAGACCCCCCGGACGTCTACAATGAGCAGTTCTTC. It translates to CASSQDPPDVYNEQFF.